Described below is a single T cell receptor beta chain sequence and its context. Data came from immunoSEQ multiplex PCR; TCRdb stores just in-frame clones and leaves some out. The sample holds 65,000 to 85,000 clones, roughly 80% seen once. These data come from a study of cytotoxic CD8 clonotypes in ibrutinib-treated CLL. Study background: Response material was collected after a median about 12 months of treatment, range 6 to 36. The study recorded mean values of about 260,000 productive templates and approximately 100,000 productive rearrangements per sample.

Trimming pared 3 bases from V and 6 bases from J, leaving 14 bases between. Germline V CDR1 and CDR2: SGHRS, YFSETQ. This CDR3 has 14 residues. The rearrangement links TRBV5-1 to TRBJ2-3, with no clear D. This specimen was PBMCs, taken after 24 months of ibrutinib treatment. The TCR originated in a human donor with chronic lymphocytic leukemia. This CDR3 reads CASSSFQVEDTQYF. The CDR3 bases are TGCGCCAGCAGCTCTTTCCAGGTTGAGGATACGCAGTATTTT.